This T cell receptor beta chain was sequenced for a study of CD8 T cells in Susac syndrome (dated by TCRdb to about 2019). In terms of the full investigation: Of the Susac syndrome patients who were sequenced, more than five had clinically active disease and roughly eight were in clinical remission. At blood withdrawal, Susac syndrome patients were either therapy-naive, taking corticosteroids (in some cases with IVIg as well), or taking IVIg alone. CD8+ T cell repertoire clonality was compared between about a dozen healthy donors, some 14 Susac syndrome patients and 15 multiple sclerosis patients. Repertoire sequencing was used to test whether CD8+ T cell activation and differentiation in Susac syndrome was antigen driven. General conclusions and limits of the study: Roughly 15 and five Susac-specific public clones were found in the total CD8+ and CD8+ TEMRA repertoires, respectively. The study acknowledged that relatively few individuals were included in the TCR sequencing and HLA analysis. Clonal expansion was observed in Susac syndrome CD8+ repertoires, with the highest expansion in CD8+ TEMRA cells and greater expansion in clinically active than in remitting patients.

RNA was extracted using the RNeasy kit, and roughly 0.5 to 1 ug of the RNA was reverse transcribed with random hexamers. The immunoSEQ multiplex PCR assay, which covers 54 Vbeta and 13 Jbeta segments, was used to amplify TCR beta CDR3 regions. To correct PCR amplification bias, a synthetic template baseline was used for both primer optimization and computational correction. The paper's data handling went like this. Reads were annotated to V, D and J genes according to IMGT and were analyzed with immunoSEQ Analyzer, with only productive sequences retained. To calculate clonality, Shannon entropy was normalized by log2 of the number of productive unique sequences and then subtracted from one. Public and private clones were assessed among the 100 most prevalent clones of each patient and control. A clone was defined as Susac-specific if it was absent from the healthy and MS cohorts, from about a thousand published viral clones and from other ImmuneACCESS disease sequences. TCRdb trimmed the raw reads at Q25, called clones with MiXCR and kept productive beta chains. CDR3 protein duplicates are merged, each entry listing the most common genes and DNA. The V and J calls were not made by the authors but by TCRdb's processing. The sample records 95,000 to 150,000 distinct CDR3 sequences, 85% to 95% of which are singletons. 0.28% of the sample lies in the top ten.

The junction carries 8 bases between V and J, which are trimmed by 2 bases and 6 bases respectively. CDR1 SGHVS and CDR2 FQNEAQ are derived from the germline V gene. Including cysteine and phenylalanine, the CDR3 has 12 amino acids. Only the CDR3 part of the read is kept: 36 bases, read in frame from the first base. In the case of this clonotype: Its cognate antigen has yet to be identified. Base-call qualities are not available, and no considerably larger clone is one nucleotide away.

High-throughput TCR beta sequencing profiled peripheral blood CD8+ and CD4+ T cells from healthy donors, Susac syndrome patients and multiple sclerosis patients. Susac syndrome patients met recently defined diagnostic criteria for definite or probable disease. CD8+ TEMRA cells were enriched by FACS, while bulk CD8+ and CD4+ T cells were purified by magnetic negative isolation. Blood was collected in EDTA tubes and processed within 24 hours, with PBMCs isolated through density gradient centrifugation. PBMCs intended for TCR sequencing were cryopreserved in liquid nitrogen and were subsequently thawed in a 37 degrees C water bath. Purity of sorted or isolated CD4+, CD8+ and CD8+ TEMRA cells was at least 90%.

The clonotype originates from a human donor with Susac syndrome. Sequenced sample: CD8+ T cells from PBMCs. The chain is assembled from TRBV7-8 and TRBJ2-7, with TRBD2 tentatively as D gene (5 bases match). The CDR3 corresponds to CASSLMGVEQYF. The nucleotide sequence reads TGTGCCAGCAGCTTAATGGGAGTCGAGCAGTACTTC. With the rest looked up from the reference TRBV7-8 and TRBJ2-7 genes rather than sequenced, the full variable domain is GAGVSQSPRYKVAKRGQDVALRCDPISGHVSLFWYQQALGQGPEFLTYFQNEAQLDKSGLPSDRFFAERPEGSVSTLKIQRTQQEDSAVYLCASSLMGVEQYFGPGTRLTVT.